The clone carrying this T cell receptor beta chain came up a few times. Its target is unknown. TCR beta cDNA libraries had unique molecular identifiers. Out of roughly 0.95 to 10 million T cells, about 520,000 cDNA molecules were generated. MiXCR, applied by TCRdb to the PCR reads, yields one record per CDR3 protein. In the table there are about 760,000 distinct CDR3 sequences, 30% of which are singletons. The V segment lost 8 bases and the J segment 2 bases; nucleotides outside the gene matches: 9. The CDR3 totals 15 residues. Germline CDR1 and CDR2: ENHRY and SYGVKD. This sample stems from a study of post-analysis software for immune sequencing data. Findings and limits, study-wide: In multiple sclerosis, normalized Chao1 diversity was significantly below that of controls. A handful of TRBV segments appeared more often in patients than in controls, and TRBV5-6, TRBV5-1 and TRBV20-1 were among these. Strong same-batch co-clustering of samples appeared with F measure clustering.

This sequence originates from a girl under 18 with multiple sclerosis. The sequenced sample consisted of blood. This chain connects TRBV10-3 to TRBJ2-7, with 10 bases identical to TRBD1. CDR3 in amino acids: CAIRTDDRGPYEQYF. CDR3 sequence (DNA): TGTGCCATCCGAACCGACGACAGGGGGCCCTACGAGCAGTACTTC.